A single sample gave rise to the 2 T cell receptor beta chains below, sequenced in a study of early T cells in non-severe SARS-CoV-2 infection. Using its own MiXCR run on the 5' RACE reads, TCRdb lists one record per CDR3 protein. This table has roughly 81,000 distinct CDR3 sequences, around 5.6% appearing once. Source material: whole blood. These receptors were collected from an adult who was a healthcare worker with PCR-confirmed SARS-CoV-2 infection or an uninfected control (not recorded which).

This clonotype was counted many times. The chain is built from TRBV12-3 or TRBV12-4 and TRBJ1-1; D is uncertain. V gave up 4 bases and J gave up 0 bases, with 6 bases separating them. The CDR3 consists of 13 residues. The CDR3 spells CASSSSLNTEAFF. The CDR3 DNA reads as TGTGCCAGCAGTTCATCGCTGAACACTGAAGCTTTCTTT.

This clonotype was seen ten or more times. This chain uses TRBV7-2 with TRBJ2-7, with 13 bases identical to TRBD2. The germline CDR1 and CDR2 sequences are SGHTA and FQGNSA. The CDR3 runs 15 residues. Unmatched junction bases numbered 5, after V lost 5 bases and J lost 4 bases. The CDR3 DNA follows: TGTGCCAGCAGCGTACCGGGACTAGCGGGGTACGAGCAGTACTTC. This gives the protein CASSVPGLAGYEQYF. The variable domain in full, with the rest retrieved from reference TRBV7-2 and TRBJ2-7, is GAGVSQSPSNKVTEKGKDVELRCDPISGHTALYWYRQSLGQGLEFLIYFQGNSAPDKSGLPSDRFSAERTGGSVSTLTIQRTQQEDSAVYLCASSVPGLAGYEQYFGPGTRLTVT.